One and the same sample provided the 4 T cell receptor beta chains below, sequenced in a study of CD4 T cells in relation to SARS-CoV-2 and coronaviruses. Data came from immunoSEQ multiplex PCR; TCRdb stores just in-frame clones and leaves some out. The repertoire has under 20,000 clones, over 70% of them found once; the top ten carry over 25%. These receptors' antigens are unknown. The unexposed donors gave CD4+ T cells in about 2011-2018, prior to COVID-19. The cells were cultured for under twelve days before CD4+ T cells were isolated. The sequenced material came from CD4+ T cells from PBMCs, cultured in vitro. The receptors were sampled from a human donor in good health.

DNA of the CDR3: TGCAGCGCCGAAGGGGGAAGGGACGAGCAGTACTTC. Amino acid sequence: CSAEGGRDEQYF. The chain recombines TRBV29-1 with TRBJ2-7; maybe TRBD1 (6 bases). Trimming shortened V by 7 bases and J by 5 bases, and 15 bases separated the two germline ends. This CDR3 region has 12 residues. The germline gives CDR1 SQVTM, CDR2 ANQGSEA.

The V and J genes are TRBV27 and TRBJ1-4; no clear D gene. CDR3 size: 17 residues. CDR1 and CDR2 (germline): MNHEY, SMNVEV (reference sequence). Trimming shortened V by 1 base and J by 0 bases, and 12 bases separated the two germline ends. CDR3: CASSLFQDSSTNEKLFF. For the CDR3, the DNA is TGTGCCAGCAGTTTATTCCAGGACTCTTCAACTAATGAAAAACTGTTTTTT.

The V gene is TRBV5-1, the J gene TRBJ1-3; the D is unclear. V lost 3 bases and J lost 0, with 7 bases in between. From germline, CDR1 is SGHRS and CDR2 YFSETQ. The CDR3 extends over 14 amino acids. The CDR3 DNA reads TGCGCCAGCAGCTCTGACATCTCTGGAAACACCATATATTTT. Amino acids: CASSSDISGNTIYF.

The table lists this clone with a few counts. This rearrangement joins TRBV4-1 to TRBJ2-3; D perhaps matches TRBD1 (6 bases). Germline assignment: CDR1 MGHRA and CDR2 YSYEKL. Trimming stripped 3 bases from V and 0 bases from J, with 7 bases between. The CDR3 covers 14 residues. This CDR3 is CASSQGASTDTQYF. CDR3 DNA sequence: TGCGCCAGCAGCCAGGGGGCTAGCACAGATACGCAGTATTTT.